A single sample is the source of the 15 T cell receptor beta chains below, sequenced in a study of T cell repertoires in cytomegalovirus infection. Their antigens remain unidentified. TCRdb reprocessed the reads via MiXCR and lists one record per CDR3 protein. Altogether approximately 1,000,000 distinct CDR3 sequences are present, under 40% being singletons, with the ten largest covering around 15%. The specimen was cultured CD8+ T cells from PBMCs, collected from culture after CMV antigen stimulation. The receptors were gathered from a human donor in good health (CMV status not recorded). Some clones in this sample may be carry-over from other donors' samples.

This clonotype was found a few times. This chain uses TRBV6-2 or TRBV6-3 with TRBJ2-3, with unresolved D. Per the germline V gene, CDR1 is MNHEY and CDR2 is SVGEGT. The V gene lost 1 base and the J gene lost 3 bases, with 14 bases spanning the gap. CDR3 length: 16 residues. The CDR3: CASSYLDPTRTDTQYF. Here the CDR3 DNA reads TGTGCCAGCAGTTACTTAGACCCCACGCGGACAGATACGCAGTATTTT.

The rearrangement uses TRBV2 and TRBJ2-2, with TRBD1 identical over 9 bases. Germline CDR1 SNHLY, CDR2 FYNNEI. The CDR3 runs 15 residues. Trimming at V came to 5 bases and at J to 5 bases, leaving 6 bases not matched to a gene. In DNA form, the CDR3 reads TGTGCCAGCAGTTCCGACAGGGGGTTTACCGGGGAGCTGTTTTTT. The encoded protein is CASSSDRGFTGELFF.

V is TRBV20-1 and J is TRBJ1-5; 9 bases align to TRBD1. The CDR3 contains 15 residues. In germline, CDR1 is DFQATT, CDR2 SNEGSKA (reference sequence). Germline trimming cut 3 bases from V and 7 bases from J; bases unmatched to any gene: 10. CDR3 sequence (DNA): TGCAGTGCTAGGGGACCGGGACAGGGTATACAGCCCCAGCATTTT. Translation: CSARGPGQGIQPQHF.

This clonotype showed up just a few times. The V call is TRBV6-6, the J call TRBJ2-5; the D gene is possibly TRBD2 (7 bases). The V gene lost 3 bases and the J gene lost 5 bases, with 16 bases spanning the gap. In germline, CDR1 is MNHNY, CDR2 SVGAGI (reference sequence). The CDR3 runs 15 residues. CDR3 loop: CASSYGGGGLETQYF. The CDR3 nucleotides are TGTGCCAGCAGTTATGGGGGCGGGGGCCTGGAGACCCAGTACTTC.

The sample holds a few counts of this clonotype. The V call is TRBV20-1, the J call TRBJ2-2; weak D call: TRBD2 (6 bases). CDR1 and CDR2 (germline): DFQATT, SNEGSKA (reference sequence). V was clipped by 2 bases and J by 1 base, with 11 bases between them. The CDR3 is 15 residues long. The CDR3 sequence is CSARQSGWNTGELFF. Written as DNA, the CDR3 is TGCAGTGCTAGACAAAGCGGGTGGAACACCGGGGAGCTGTTTTTT.

The J gene is TRBJ1-4, the V gene TRBV4-2; D unresolved. CDR3 length: 16 residues. V lost 2 bases to trimming and J lost 7 bases, with 17 bases between them. CDR1 and CDR2 from the germline V gene are LGHNA and YNFKEQ. CDR3 nucleotides: TGTGCCAGCAGCCAAAACGCCGGAACTACCGGTGAAAAACTGTTTTTT. It codes for CASSQNAGTTGEKLFF.

This clonotype has a count of ten or more. The genes are TRBV7-2 and TRBJ2-1; 8 bases agree with TRBD2. J was trimmed by 3 bases and V by 2 bases; bases with no gene match: 9. The germline CDR1 and CDR2 sequences are SGHTA and FQGNSA. CDR3 length equals 17 residues. The CDR3 DNA sequence: TGTGCCAGCAGCTTATGGCTTTCAGCGGGGGTCTACAATGAGCAGTTCTTC. Protein sequence: CASSLWLSAGVYNEQFF.

This clonotype came up a few times. V gene TRBV10-3 combines with J gene TRBJ2-5, with D hard to call. V dropped 6 bases and J dropped 5 bases, with 13 bases sitting between them. The germline V gene encodes CDR1 ENHRY and CDR2 SYGVKD. The CDR3 consists of 13 residues. CDR3 sequence reads: CAIRDDMRETQYF. CDR3 nucleotide sequence: TGTGCCATCAGGGATGACATGCGGGAGACCCAGTACTTC.

This clonotype was detected a few times. CDR3 sequence reads: CASSLSETGEQYV. Written as DNA, the CDR3 is TGTGCCAGCAGTTTAAGTGAGACGGGGGAGCAGTACGTC. The chain couples TRBV27 to TRBJ2-7; D perhaps matches TRBD2 (5 bases). The CDR3 runs to 13 residues. Trimming pared 2 bases from V and 7 bases from J, leaving 12 bases between. Looked up from germline, CDR1 is MNHEY and CDR2 is SMNVEV (reference sequence).

Comment on this clonotype: At one end the junction does not follow the germline gene, possibly because of a read error. The V gene is TRBV7-7, the J gene TRBJ2-3; 11 bases match TRBD2. Germline values: CDR1 SSHAT, CDR2 FNYEAQ (reference sequence). The CDR3 has 17 residues. CDR3 DNA: TGTGCTAGCAGCCCGAACCTAGCGGGGGGCGGGACAGATACGCAGTATTTT. It is translated as CASSPNLAGGGTDTQYF.

V is TRBV13 and J is TRBJ2-2; TRBD2 matches at 8 bases. The CDR3 is made up of 15 amino acids. Germline CDR1 is PRHDT and CDR2 is FYEKMQ (reference sequence). Trimming at V came to 6 bases and at J to 0 bases, leaving 3 bases not matched to a gene. For the CDR3, the DNA is TGTGCCAGCAGGGAAGCGGGAGCGAACACCGGGGAGCTGTTTTTT. This gives the protein CASREAGANTGELFF.

The chain links TRBV6-6 to TRBJ2-3; TRBD2 matches at 10 bases. Germline-derived CDR1 and CDR2 are MNHNY and SVGAGI (reference sequence). After removal of 2 bases from V and 10 bases from J, the junction contained 18 bases not matched to a gene. This CDR3 is 18 amino acids long. The CDR3, as DNA: TGTGCCAGCAGTTACCATATACAGGGAAGCGGGGGGGCCGGTGCGCAGTATTTT. Protein product: CASSYHIQGSGGAGAQYF.

The chain links TRBV14 to TRBJ2-4; TRBD2 is a possible D gene (6 bases). Germline CDR1 SGHDN, CDR2 FVKESK. The CDR3 is 17 amino acids. V lost 0 bases to trimming and J lost 6 bases, with 18 bases between them. The CDR3 DNA is TGTGCCAGCAGCCAAGATCTCGGGAGCCCCTATCGAAACATTCAGTACTTC. Translating it yields CASSQDLGSPYRNIQYF.

This clonotype was counted between two and nine times. This chain connects TRBV14 to TRBJ2-5; D may be TRBD1 (6 bases). The CDR3 has 15 residues. V was trimmed by 4 bases and J by 2 bases, leaving 14 bases between them. Germline V lookup: CDR1 SGHDN, CDR2 FVKESK. DNA of the CDR3: TGTGCCAGCAGCCGTACCGGGACACCTCAAGAGACCCAGTACTTC. This encodes CASSRTGTPQETQYF.

The chain has TRBV6-1 and TRBJ2-7; no firm D call. There are 13 residues in the CDR3. Germline V CDR1 and CDR2: MNHNS, SASEGT. Trimming shortened V by 4 bases and J by 6 bases, and 13 bases separated the two germline ends. The CDR3 coding sequence is TGTGCCAGCAGTGTATTCCCCTTTTCCGAGCAGTACGTC. The encoded protein is CASSVFPFSEQYV.